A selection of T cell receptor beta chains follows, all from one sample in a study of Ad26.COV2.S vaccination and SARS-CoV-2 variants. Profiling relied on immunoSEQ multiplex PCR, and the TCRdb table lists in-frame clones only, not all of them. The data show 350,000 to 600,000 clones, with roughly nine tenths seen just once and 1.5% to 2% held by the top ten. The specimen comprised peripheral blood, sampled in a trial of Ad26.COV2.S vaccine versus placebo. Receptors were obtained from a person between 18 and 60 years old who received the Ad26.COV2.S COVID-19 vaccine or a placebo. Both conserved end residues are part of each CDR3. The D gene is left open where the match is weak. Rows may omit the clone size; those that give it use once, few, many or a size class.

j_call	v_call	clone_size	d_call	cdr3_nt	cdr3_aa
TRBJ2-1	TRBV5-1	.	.	TGCGCCAGCAGCTTGGTGGTGGGAAGCGGGAATGAGCAGTTCTTC	CASSLVVGSGNEQFF
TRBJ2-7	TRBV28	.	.	TGTGCCAGCAGTTTACGGGCAGGCCTCTCCTACGAGCAGTACTTC	CASSLRAGLSYEQYF
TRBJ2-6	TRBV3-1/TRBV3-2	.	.	TGTGCCAGCAGCCCTACAGTTACTGGGGCCAACGTCCTGACTTTC	CASSPTVTGANVLTF
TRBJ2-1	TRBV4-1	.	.	TGCGCCAGCAGCCAAGAGGGTAGGCTCAATGAGCAGTTCTTC	CASSQEGRLNEQFF
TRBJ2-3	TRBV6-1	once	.	TGTGCCAGCAGTGAAAGTCACGCGAGAAGCACAGATACGCAGTATTTT	CASSESHARSTDTQYF
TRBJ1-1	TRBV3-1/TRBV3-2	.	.	TGTGCCAGCAGCCATGGAGTTACTGAAGCTTTCTTT	CASSHGVTEAFF
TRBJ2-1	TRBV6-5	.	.	TGTGCCAGCACCCGATGGGGCGAGAATGAGCAGTTCTTC	CASTRWGENEQFF
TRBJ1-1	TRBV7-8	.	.	TGTGCCAGCAGCTTAGATTGGTTTAAACGGAGTGAAGCTTTCTTT	CASSLDWFKRSEAFF
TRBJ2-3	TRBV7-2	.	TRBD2	TGTGCCAGCAGCTTAGTATCGCGGGGGGGCCAGGGTAGTACGCAGTATTTT	CASSLVSRGGQGSTQYF
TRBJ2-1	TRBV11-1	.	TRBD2	TGTGCCAGCAGCTTTGGCGGGAGTAAATACAATGAGCAGTTCTTC	CASSFGGSKYNEQFF
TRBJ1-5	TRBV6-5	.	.	TGTGCCAGCAGTTACTCGTCCAGGGGCGCAAATCAGCCCCAGCATTTT	CASSYSSRGANQPQHF
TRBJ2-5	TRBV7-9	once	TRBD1	TGTGCCAGCAGCTTAGGCACAGGGGAGAGGGAGACCCAGTACTTC	CASSLGTGERETQYF
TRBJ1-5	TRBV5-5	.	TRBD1	TGTGCCAGCAGCTTCGGGACAGGGGGCAATCAGCCCCAGCATTTT	CASSFGTGGNQPQHF
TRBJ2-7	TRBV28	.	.	TGTGCCAGCCTCAGTAGCACCGACTACGAGCAGTACTTC	CASLSSTDYEQYF
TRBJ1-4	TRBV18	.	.	TGTGCCAGCTCACCAGGGGTTGATGAAAAACTGTTTTTT	CASSPGVDEKLFF
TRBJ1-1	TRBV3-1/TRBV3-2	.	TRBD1	TGTGCCAGCAGCCAAGGAAGGGGGCGCGGTCCTGAAGCTTTCTTT	CASSQGRGRGPEAFF
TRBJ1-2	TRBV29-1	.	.	TGCAGCGCAAAACAGGGATTGGGTGGCTACACCTTC	CSAKQGLGGYTF
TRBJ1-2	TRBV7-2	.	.	TGTGCCAGCAGCCCAATGCGGGACTCTCCCTATGGCTACACCTTC	CASSPMRDSPYGYTF
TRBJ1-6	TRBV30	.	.	TGTGCCTGGAGTGTAGTCCGGCAGGATAATTCACCCCTCCACTTT	CAWSVVRQDNSPLHF
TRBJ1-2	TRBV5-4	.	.	TGTGCCAGCAGCTTTGAAAACCCCACCCTAACCGGACGTGGCTACACCTTC	CASSFENPTLTGRGYTF
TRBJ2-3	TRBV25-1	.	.	TGTGCCAGCAGTGATTTCAGAAGCACAGATACGCAGTATTTT	CASSDFRSTDTQYF
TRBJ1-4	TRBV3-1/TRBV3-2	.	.	TGTGCCAGCAGCGTAGGGCCCCTAACAACTAATGAAAAACTGTTTTTT	CASSVGPLTTNEKLFF
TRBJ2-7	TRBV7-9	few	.	TGTGCCAGCAGCCGCATTAGCTCTGGCGCGAGCTACGAGCAGTACTTC	CASSRISSGASYEQYF
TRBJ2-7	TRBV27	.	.	TGTGCCAGCACTTCGGCCCGGGTGTCCTACGAGCAGTACTTC	CASTSARVSYEQYF
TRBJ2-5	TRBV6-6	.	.	TGTGCCAGCAGCGGTAGATTAAGTCAAGAGACCCAGTACTTC	CASSGRLSQETQYF
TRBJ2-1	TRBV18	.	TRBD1	TGTGCCAGCTCACCAGTGACAGGGGGAAATGAGCAGTTCTTC	CASSPVTGGNEQFF
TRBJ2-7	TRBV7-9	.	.	TGTGCCAGCAGCTTACCGGCGGGAATATCCTACGAGCAGTACTTC	CASSLPAGISYEQYF
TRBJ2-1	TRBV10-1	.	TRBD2	TGCGCCAGCAGCCCGGGACTAGCGAATGAGCAGTTCTTC	CASSPGLANEQFF
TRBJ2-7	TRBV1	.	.	TGCACCAGCAGCCGCCTTCTAGCGGGGGTCTACGAGCAGTACTTC	CTSSRLLAGVYEQYF
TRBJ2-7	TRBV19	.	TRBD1	TGTGCCAGTAGTCCGACAGGGCCAAGCTCCTACGAGCAGTACTTC	CASSPTGPSSYEQYF
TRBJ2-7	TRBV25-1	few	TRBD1	TGTGCCAGCACCTGGACAGGGAATGGCTACGAGCAGTACTTC	CASTWTGNGYEQYF
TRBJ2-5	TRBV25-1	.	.	TGTGCCAGCAGTGGAACCCCCCAGAAGGAGACCCAGTACTTC	CASSGTPQKETQYF
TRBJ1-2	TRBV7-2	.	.	TGTGCCAGCAGCTTAAGATTACGGGCTCATAACTATGGCTACACCTTC	CASSLRLRAHNYGYTF